Shown below are 23 T cell receptor beta chains from a single sample sequenced in a study of blood T cell repertoires in COVID-19. This table comes from immunoSEQ multiplex PCR, and its TCRdb copy is limited to in-frame clones, with some not included. In the table there are about 130,000 clones, 85% of which are singletons. The sample taken for sequencing was peripheral blood. The receptors shown here come from an elderly woman with acute or convalescent COVID-19.

The rearrangement uses TRBV5-1 and TRBJ2-5; D possibly corresponds to TRBD2 (7 bases). Germline V gene sequence: CDR1 SGHRS, CDR2 YFSETQ. The length of the CDR3 is 16 residues. The ends were cut back, 4 bases at V and 3 bases at J, with 19 bases in the middle. Here the CDR3 reads CASSAQPPGGEETQYF. The CDR3 DNA reads as TGCGCCAGCAGCGCTCAACCCCCGGGGGGCGAAGAGACCCAGTACTTC.

The V call is TRBV5-5, the J call TRBJ1-1, with TRBD1 matching 8 bases. The ends lost 0 bases at V and 1 base at J; junction bases unmatched: 8. The germline CDR1 and CDR2 sequences are SGHKS and YYEKEE (reference sequence). The CDR3 covers 17 residues. CDR3 coding DNA: TGTGCCAGCAGCTTGGAATTACCCGGACAGGGGAACACTGAAGCTTTCTTT. Translation gives CASSLELPGQGNTEAFF.

With regard to this clone: At the DNA level, this CDR3 is encoded by other sequences in the same sample as well. This chain uses TRBV5-1 with TRBJ1-2, with D possibly being TRBD1 (5 bases). This CDR3 region has 13 residues. The ends were cut back, 2 bases at V and 5 bases at J, with 10 bases in the middle. In germline, CDR1 is SGHRS, CDR2 YFSETQ. This CDR3 reads CASSFDSGYGYTF. In DNA form, the CDR3 reads TGCGCCAGCAGCTTCGACTCAGGGTATGGCTACACCTTC. The complete variable domain, with remaining parts taken from reference TRBV5-1 and TRBJ1-2, reads KAGVTQTPRYLIKTRGQQVTLSCSPISGHRSVSWYQQTPGQGLQFLFEYFSETQRNKGNFPGRFSGRQFSNSRSEMNVSTLELGDSALYLCASSFDSGYGYTFGSGTRLTVV.

The chain carries TRBV10-3 and TRBJ2-6; D perhaps matches TRBD1 (6 bases). The CDR3 runs to 16 residues. CDR1 is ENHRY, CDR2 SYGVKD, per germline. Trimming took 6 bases from V and 0 from J, leaving 12 bases between them. This CDR3 reads CAISGTMYSGANVLTF. CDR3 coding DNA: TGTGCCATCAGCGGGACAATGTACTCTGGGGCCAACGTCCTGACTTTC.

The chain joins TRBV7-2 to TRBJ1-2, with D maybe TRBD1 (5 bases). Trimming cost V 1 base and J 6 bases, with 15 bases left between them. Germline CDR1 and CDR2: SGHTA and FQGNSA. The length of the CDR3 is 15 residues. This chain's CDR3 is CASSLDAGRFNGYTF. The CDR3 DNA reads as TGTGCCAGCAGCTTAGACGCGGGACGCTTTAATGGCTACACCTTC.

The rearrangement links TRBV27 to TRBJ1-5; D is possibly TRBD1 (6 bases). The CDR3 contains 14 residues. The ends were cut back, 5 bases at V and 5 bases at J, with 13 bases in the middle. Looked up from germline, CDR1 is MNHEY and CDR2 is SMNVEV (reference sequence). CDR3 DNA sequence: TGTGCCAGCAGTGCGGGGGCTTCTTATCAGCCCCAGCATTTT. Residues: CASSAGASYQPQHF.

The chain carries TRBV2 and TRBJ1-2; D unresolved. The CDR3 loop spans 12 amino acids. From germline, CDR1 is SNHLY and CDR2 FYNNEI. The ends were cut back, 4 bases at V and 9 bases at J, with 12 bases in the middle. The CDR3: CASSGAGRSYTF. The CDR3, as DNA: TGTGCCAGCAGTGGTGCGGGAAGGAGCTACACCTTC.

The chain combines TRBV2 with TRBJ2-7, with D perhaps TRBD1 (6 bases). Germline V gives CDR1 SNHLY, CDR2 FYNNEI. The CDR3 is made up of 14 amino acids. V was clipped by 7 bases and J by 7 bases, with 20 bases between them. The CDR3 here is CASTGRRGSGEQYF. The CDR3 coding sequence is TGTGCCAGCACCGGACGAAGGGGGAGTGGGGAGCAGTACTTC.

The chain recombines TRBV7-2 with TRBJ1-2; tentatively, D is TRBD1 (6 bases). Germline CDR1 SGHTA, CDR2 FQGNSA. V was trimmed by 3 bases and J by 8 bases, leaving 16 bases between them. The CDR3 spans 14 residues. Written as DNA, the CDR3 is TGTGCCAGCAGCTTGGGAGGGTTCAGGGGCGGCTACACCTTC. It codes for CASSLGGFRGGYTF. Full variable domain (remainder filled in from reference TRBV7-2 and TRBJ1-2): GAGVSQSPSNKVTEKGKDVELRCDPISGHTALYWYRQSLGQGLEFLIYFQGNSAPDKSGLPSDRFSAERTGGSVSTLTIQRTQQEDSAVYLCASSLGGFRGGYTFGSGTRLTVV.

The CDR3 DNA reads TGCGCCAGCAGCTTGGGAACGGGAATTATCACAGATACGCAGTATTTT. It encodes CASSLGTGIITDTQYF. The gene calls are TRBV5-1 and TRBJ2-3; TRBD2 might be the D (5 bases). Trimming cost V 0 bases and J 2 bases, with 13 bases left between them. The CDR3 has 16 residues. Per germline, CDR1 SGHRS and CDR2 YFSETQ.

This clone was detected only a few times. This chain uses TRBV15 with TRBJ1-1; unclear D gene. The ends were cut back, 1 base at V and 7 bases at J, with 7 bases in the middle. The CDR3 spans 12 residues. Germline V gene sequence: CDR1 LNHNV, CDR2 YYDKDF (reference sequence). CDR3 bases: TGTGCCACCAGCAGAGGAGGTTATGAAGCTTTCTTT. It codes for CATSRGGYEAFF.

This clone was recorded once. The DNA for the CDR3 is TGTGCCAGTAGTATAGATCCGACGGGCAGGGGGCGAGGCTACACCTTC. Protein: CASSIDPTGRGRGYTF. The rearrangement uses TRBV19 and TRBJ1-2; 8 nucleotides align to TRBD1. There are 16 residues in the CDR3. J gave up 8 bases and V 0 bases, and 11 bases lay outside the gene matches. The germline V gene encodes CDR1 LNHDA and CDR2 SQIVND (reference sequence).

This chain connects TRBV7-8 to TRBJ2-3; 9 nucleotides align to TRBD2. Germline loops: CDR1 SGHVS, CDR2 FQNEAQ. After removal of 8 bases from V and 2 bases from J, the junction contained 17 bases not matched to a gene. This CDR3 has 18 amino acids. This chain's CDR3 is CASFSPSGRGGYTDTQYF. The DNA for the CDR3 is TGTGCCAGCTTCTCCCCATCCGGGCGGGGGGGATACACAGATACGCAGTATTTT. Looking up the rest from reference TRBV7-8 and TRBJ2-3 gives the full variable domain: GAGVSQSPRYKVAKRGQDVALRCDPISGHVSLFWYQQALGQGPEFLTYFQNEAQLDKSGLPSDRFFAERPEGSVSTLKIQRTQQEDSAVYLCASFSPSGRGGYTDTQYFGPGTRLTVL.

The genes are TRBV4-2 and TRBJ2-3; D unresolved. There are 15 residues in the CDR3. CDR1 LGHNA and CDR2 YNFKEQ come from the germline V gene. The V and J ends lost 1 base and 1 base respectively, with 9 bases between them. CDR3 nucleotide sequence: TGTGCCAGCAGCCAAGGAGATGAAGGCACAGATACGCAGTATTTT. Its protein is CASSQGDEGTDTQYF.

The V call is TRBV5-5, the J call TRBJ1-3; TRBD1 aligns across 9 bases. CDR1 and CDR2 from the germline V gene are SGHKS and YYEKEE (reference sequence). V shed 2 bases, J shed 5 bases, and the junction held 5 bases outside the gene matches. This CDR3 has 15 residues. The CDR3 is CASSLSQGARNTIYF. CDR3 DNA sequence: TGTGCCAGCAGCTTATCACAGGGGGCGAGAAACACCATATATTTT.

The CDR3: CATSRALSGGQPQHF. The CDR3 DNA follows: TGTGCCACCAGCAGAGCTCTTTCGGGGGGGCAGCCCCAGCATTTT. The V gene is TRBV15, the J gene TRBJ1-5, with a possible D match to TRBD1 (5 bases). Germline loops: CDR1 LNHNV, CDR2 YYDKDF (reference sequence). The V gene lost 1 base and the J gene lost 7 bases, with 14 bases spanning the gap. The CDR3 runs to 15 residues. Full variable domain (missing parts from reference TRBV15 and TRBJ1-5): DAMVIQNPRYQVTQFGKPVTLSCSQTLNHNVMYWYQQKSSQAPKLLFHYYDKDFNNEADTPDNFQSRRPNTSFCFLDIRSPGLGDTAMYLCATSRALSGGQPQHFGDGTRLSIL.

This chain links TRBV5-6 with TRBJ2-7, with D maybe TRBD2 (6 bases). V lost 2 bases, J lost 4 bases, and 13 bases lay in between. CDR3 length equals 14 residues. The germline V gene encodes CDR1 SGHDT and CDR2 YYEEEE. The CDR3, as DNA: TGTGCCAGCAGCTTAGCGGGCGGAGGGTACGAGCAGTACTTC. This codes for CASSLAGGGYEQYF.

The chain recombines TRBV6-6 with TRBJ1-2; 7 positions match TRBD1. CDR3 length: 20 amino acids. J gave up 5 bases and V 6 bases, and 27 bases lay outside the gene matches. Germline CDR1 MNHNY, CDR2 SVGAGI (reference sequence). CDR3 in amino acids: CASSYQAKPVWRQGDYGYTF. The CDR3 DNA follows: TGTGCCAGCAGCTACCAAGCCAAGCCAGTATGGAGACAGGGCGATTATGGCTACACCTTC.

This sequence joins TRBV27 and TRBJ1-5; 7 positions agree with TRBD1. V was clipped by 3 bases and J by 4 bases; unmatched bases: 3. Looked up from germline, CDR1 is MNHEY and CDR2 is SMNVEV (reference sequence). CDR3 length: 14 residues. CDR3 sequence reads: CASSFQGVNQPQHF. The CDR3 DNA sequence: TGTGCCAGCAGTTTCCAGGGGGTAAATCAGCCCCAGCATTTT.

The chain employs TRBV4-3 and TRBJ1-1; 7 bases fit TRBD1. V trimming: 2 bases; J trimming: 0 bases; junction bases outside the gene matches: 3. CDR1 LGHNA and CDR2 YSLEER come from the germline V gene. This CDR3 is 15 amino acids long. The CDR3 region has the DNA TGCGCCAGCAGCCAAAATGACAGGGTGAACACTGAAGCTTTCTTT. Protein: CASSQNDRVNTEAFF.

The chain links TRBV6-2 or TRBV6-3 to TRBJ2-7; 9 bases line up with TRBD1. This CDR3 spans 15 amino acids. The germline CDR1 and CDR2 sequences are MNHEY and SVGEGT. Germline trimming cut 5 bases from V and 6 bases from J; bases unmatched to any gene: 11. As DNA, the CDR3 is TGTGCCAGCAGTCAATCCGGGACAGGGCCTTCCGAGCAGTACTTC. Translation gives CASSQSGTGPSEQYF.

This chain uses TRBV4-1 with TRBJ2-1, with D tentatively TRBD1 (6 bases). V lost 3 bases, J lost 6 bases, and 12 bases lay in between. Germline CDR1 is MGHRA and CDR2 is YSYEKL. This CDR3 comprises 14 residues. CDR3 DNA: TGCGCCAGCAGCCATCCCGGACAGAGCAATGAGCAGTTCTTC. This translates into CASSHPGQSNEQFF.

The chain links TRBV9 to TRBJ1-2; the D gene is possibly TRBD1 (6 bases). Germline lookup yields CDR1 SGDLS and CDR2 YYNGEE. V dropped 5 bases and J dropped 1 base, with 12 bases sitting between them. The CDR3 contains 14 residues. CDR3: CASRPGEGNYGYTF. DNA of the CDR3: TGTGCCAGCAGACCAGGGGAGGGTAACTATGGCTACACCTTC.